This TCR beta chain was identified during a study of cytomegalovirus exposure and HLA in healthy donors. Study findings and constraints: Donor immune exposure was known only as CMV serostatus. Presence/absence analyses took donor sequencing depth as roughly uniform. A few of the chains that were CMV-associated were confirmed in vitro to be specific for CMV antigens.

The PCR contained 60 Vbeta and 13 Jbeta primers. Libraries were prepared by immunoSEQ multiplex PCR; TCRdb keeps only in-frame clonotypes and omits some of them. This table has roughly 190,000 clones, around 62% appearing once. Notes on this clone: Its antigen is currently unknown.

Input material: PBMCs. The TCR comes from a man aged 40-49 years in good health and CMV-seronegative.

CDR3: CASSPGAGPAAEAFF. DNA of the CDR3: TGTGCCAGCAGCCCTGGGGCAGGACCGGCTGCTGAAGCTTTCTTT. The chain carries TRBV6-6 and TRBJ1-1, with D possibly TRBD1 on 5 matching bases. The CDR3 is 15 residues long. Germline CDR1 MNHNY, CDR2 SVGAGI (reference sequence). Trimming pared 6 bases from V and 6 bases from J, leaving 20 bases between.